The clone carrying this T cell receptor (beta chain) was found many times. What it binds is not known. CDR1 is SQVTM, CDR2 ANQGSEA, per germline. This CDR3 region has 16 residues. V lost 1 base to trimming and J lost 0 bases, with 13 bases between them. The sample comes from a study of T cells after yellow fever vaccination. The study's findings and limits: Most clones from primary vaccination were detected again post-booster (just under 97% CD4, roughly 90% CD8).

MiXCR, run by TCRdb on the 5' RACE reads, gives a single entry per CDR3 protein. The data contain some 250,000 distinct CDR3 sequences, roughly 4% of them singletons. Sample: PBMCs, taken 15 days after the yellow fever booster vaccination. The clonotype originates from a young man who received the YFV17D yellow fever vaccine. The rearrangement links TRBV29-1 to TRBJ1-3; weak D call: TRBD1 (5 bases). The CDR3: CSVEGGSGPSGNTIYF. DNA for the CDR3: TGCAGCGTTGAAGGGGGCTCCGGGCCCTCTGGAAACACCATATATTTT.